A single sample gave rise to the 17 T cell receptor beta chains below, sequenced in a study of blood T cell repertoires in COVID-19 (dated by TCRdb to 2020 to 2022). Libraries came from the immunoSEQ multiplex PCR assay. TCRdb holds this immuneACCESS table with in-frame rearrangements only. Some clones are missing; in checked studies, unresolved V genes explain under half, and the rest has no known cause. The sample table shows about 170,000 clones, and 82% are seen once. The biggest ten clones account for 6.5% to 8.5% of the sample. Sequencing was done on a sample of peripheral blood. These receptor sequences come from a woman in her thirties or forties with COVID-19, enrolled during active disease.

The rearrangement joins TRBV5-1 to TRBJ2-1, with 7 bases identical to TRBD2. Losses at the gene ends were 0 bases for V and 7 bases for J; bases not matched to a gene: 7. This CDR3 contains 15 residues. The germline V gene has CDR1 SGHRS and CDR2 YFSETQ. CDR3 loop: CASSLVAGVGNEQFF. Here the CDR3 DNA reads TGCGCCAGCAGCTTGGTGGCGGGAGTGGGGAATGAGCAGTTCTTC.

J is TRBJ1-5 and V is TRBV5-1, with a weak D call TRBD1 (6 bases). Trimming pared 5 bases from V and 5 bases from J, leaving 11 bases between. The length of the CDR3 is 13 residues. The V gene's germline CDR1 is SGHRS and CDR2 YFSETQ. The CDR3 loop is CASSPGVDQPQHF. The CDR3 DNA is TGCGCCAGCAGTCCAGGGGTGGATCAGCCCCAGCATTTT.

The gene calls are TRBV5-6 and TRBJ1-6; weak D call: TRBD1 (6 bases). This CDR3 contains 15 residues. V was trimmed by 1 base and J by 7 bases, leaving 12 bases between them. Germline V gene data show CDR1 as SGHDT and CDR2 as YYEEEE. CDR3 sequence (DNA): TGTGCCAGCAGCTTGAGGCAGGGGTCGAATTCACCCCTCCACTTT. Translation gives CASSLRQGSNSPLHF.

The chain links TRBV7-3 to TRBJ1-2, with unresolved D. Germline lookup yields CDR1 SGHTA and CDR2 FQGTGA. This CDR3 contains 14 residues. Between the trimmed V and J ends, which lost 1 base and 7 bases, there was a span of 13 bases. As DNA, the CDR3 is TGTGCCAGCAGCTTAAGTCCCGCTTCGGGTGGCTACACCTTC. Protein: CASSLSPASGGYTF.

The chain has TRBV7-8 and TRBJ2-1; 9 bases align to TRBD2. Germline V CDR1 and CDR2: SGHVS, FQNEAQ. The CDR3 consists of 13 residues. Trimming took 5 bases from V and 9 from J; bases not matched to a gene: 5. The CDR3 loop is CASSSGRTFEQFF. As DNA, the CDR3 is TGTGCCAGCAGCAGCGGGAGGACATTTGAGCAGTTCTTC.

This chain joins TRBV4-1 and TRBJ1-3; possibly TRBD1 for D (6 bases). In germline, CDR1 is MGHRA, CDR2 YSYEKL. CDR3 length: 16 amino acids. V dropped 0 bases and J dropped 4 bases, with 13 bases sitting between them. Here the CDR3 reads CASSQDHRVSGNTIYF. CDR3 DNA: TGCGCCAGCAGCCAAGACCACAGGGTTTCCGGAAACACCATATATTTT.

The chain recombines TRBV5-1 with TRBJ2-2; no reliable D call. This CDR3 contains 15 residues. Germline assignment: CDR1 SGHRS and CDR2 YFSETQ. V lost 6 bases to trimming and J lost 1 base, with 13 bases between them. The CDR3 protein is CASTKTNGNTGELFF. The DNA of the CDR3 is TGCGCCAGCACCAAAACGAACGGGAACACCGGGGAGCTGTTTTTT.

The sample holds a few counts of this clone. The chain has TRBV6-6 and TRBJ2-7; 7 bases match TRBD1. From germline, CDR1 is MNHNY and CDR2 SVGAGI (reference sequence). This CDR3 is 16 amino acids long. The V segment lost 7 bases and the J segment 3 bases; nucleotides outside the gene matches: 15. The CDR3 nucleotides read TGTGCCAGCAAGCTCTTTCCGGACAGGTCCCGCTACGAGCAGTACTTC. Its translation is CASKLFPDRSRYEQYF.

The J gene is TRBJ2-7, the V gene TRBV5-1, with 7 bases aligning to TRBD1. The CDR3 spans 14 residues. Germline lookup yields CDR1 SGHRS and CDR2 YFSETQ. The CDR3: CASCPTGQSYEQYF. The CDR3 nucleotides read TGCGCTTCATGTCCTACGGGACAGTCCTACGAGCAGTACTTC.

The rearrangement links TRBV7-9 to TRBJ2-6, with TRBD1 as a possible D gene (5 bases). V was trimmed by 4 bases and J by 1 base, leaving 11 bases between them. Germline lookup yields CDR1 SEHNR and CDR2 FQNEAQ (reference sequence). The CDR3 is made up of 16 amino acids. The CDR3 spells CASSWNPGSGANVLTF. The CDR3, as DNA: TGTGCCAGCAGCTGGAATCCAGGGTCTGGGGCCAACGTCCTGACTTTC.

In this sample, this clone turned up once. CDR3 loop: CASSYSGVLSTDTQYF. The DNA of the CDR3 is TGTGCCAGCAGTTACTCTGGAGTCCTGAGCACAGATACGCAGTATTTT. This chain joins TRBV6-5 and TRBJ2-3; D not resolved. The germline gives CDR1 MNHEY, CDR2 SVGAGI. The CDR3 spans 16 residues. Trimming stripped 0 bases from V and 0 bases from J, with 10 bases between.

V usage is TRBV30 and J usage is TRBJ2-2; D possibly corresponds to TRBD2 (6 bases). The V gene lost 8 bases and the J gene lost 6 bases, with 16 bases spanning the gap. The CDR3 runs to 13 residues. Germline V CDR1 and CDR2: GTSNPN, SVGIG (reference sequence). CDR3: CALGHAGSGELFF. Written as DNA, the CDR3 is TGTGCCCTAGGACACGCGGGATCCGGGGAGCTGTTTTTT.

This clone showed up just a few times. The chain is built from TRBV2 and TRBJ2-1; TRBD2 matches at 7 bases. V trimming: 7 bases; J trimming: 15 bases; junction bases outside the gene matches: 6. CDR1 and CDR2 (germline): SNHLY, FYNNEI. The CDR3 length is 10 residues. This CDR3 reads CASTGGSMFF. DNA of the CDR3: TGTGCCAGCACCGGGGGGTCAATGTTCTTC.

The rearrangement links TRBV19 to TRBJ2-1, with D perhaps TRBD1 (5 bases). The CDR3 runs to 15 residues. Trimming removed 7 bases from V and 3 bases from J, with 16 bases in between. In germline, CDR1 is LNHDA, CDR2 SQIVND (reference sequence). CDR3 nucleotide sequence: TGTGCCAGTACCCCGACAGCGCCCATCTACAATGAGCAGTTCTTC. Translating gives CASTPTAPIYNEQFF.

The gene calls are TRBV4-1 and TRBJ1-6; D unresolved. This CDR3 contains 13 residues. Germline V gives CDR1 MGHRA, CDR2 YSYEKL. The germline V and J ends were trimmed by 4 bases and 10 bases, with 11 bases remaining between them. Written as DNA, the CDR3 is TGCGCCAGCAGCCCCCAACGCGAATCACCCCTCCACTTT. It specifies CASSPQRESPLHF.

This clone was seen a single time. The CDR3 DNA reads as TGTGCCAGTAGCGCCGGGGTATCCTACGAGCAGTACTTC. This codes for CASSAGVSYEQYF. This chain connects TRBV19 to TRBJ2-7, with a possible D match to TRBD2 (5 bases). CDR3 length: 13 amino acids. Germline assignment: CDR1 LNHDA and CDR2 SQIVND (reference sequence). Trimming shortened V by 6 bases and J by 1 base, and 10 bases separated the two germline ends.

The chain recombines TRBV2 with TRBJ1-2; D is uncertain. Germline assignment: CDR1 SNHLY and CDR2 FYNNEI. CDR3 length: 13 amino acids. The V and J ends lost 2 bases and 5 bases respectively, with 9 bases between them. As DNA, the CDR3 is TGTGCCAGCAGTGAATACAGCCAATATGGCTACACCTTC. It yields the protein CASSEYSQYGYTF. The full variable domain, its missing parts supplied by reference TRBV2 and TRBJ1-2, is EPEVTQTPSHQVTQMGQEVILRCVPISNHLYFYWYRQILGQKVEFLVSFYNNEISEKSEIFDDQFSVERPDGSNFTLKIRSTKLEDSAMYFCASSEYSQYGYTFGSGTRLTVV.